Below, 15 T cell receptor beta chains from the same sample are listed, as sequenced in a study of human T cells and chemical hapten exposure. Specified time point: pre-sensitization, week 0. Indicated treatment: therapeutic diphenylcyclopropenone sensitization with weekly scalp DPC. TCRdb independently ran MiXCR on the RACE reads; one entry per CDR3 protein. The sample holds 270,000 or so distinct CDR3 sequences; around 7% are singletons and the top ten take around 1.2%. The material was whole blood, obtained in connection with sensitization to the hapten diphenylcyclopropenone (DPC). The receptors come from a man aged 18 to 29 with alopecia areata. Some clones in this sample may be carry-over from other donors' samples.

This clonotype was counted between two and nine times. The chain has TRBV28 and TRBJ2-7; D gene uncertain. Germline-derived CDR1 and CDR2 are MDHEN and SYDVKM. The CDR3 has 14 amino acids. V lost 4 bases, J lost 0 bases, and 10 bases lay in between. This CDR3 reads CASSSPGSSYEQYF. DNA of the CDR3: TGTGCCAGCAGTTCCCCTGGTAGCTCCTACGAGCAGTACTTC.

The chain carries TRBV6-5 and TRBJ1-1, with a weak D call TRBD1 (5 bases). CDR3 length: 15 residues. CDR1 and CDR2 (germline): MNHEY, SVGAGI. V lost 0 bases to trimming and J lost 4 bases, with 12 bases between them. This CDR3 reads CASSYSSRGSTEAFF. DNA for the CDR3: TGTGCCAGCAGTTACTCATCCCGGGGGTCCACTGAAGCTTTCTTT.

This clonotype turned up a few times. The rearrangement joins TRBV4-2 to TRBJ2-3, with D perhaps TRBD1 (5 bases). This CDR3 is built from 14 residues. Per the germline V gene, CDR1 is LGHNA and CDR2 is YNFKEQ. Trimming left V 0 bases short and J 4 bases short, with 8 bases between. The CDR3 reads CASSQEQVPDTQYF. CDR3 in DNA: TGTGCCAGCAGCCAAGAACAGGTTCCAGATACGCAGTATTTT.

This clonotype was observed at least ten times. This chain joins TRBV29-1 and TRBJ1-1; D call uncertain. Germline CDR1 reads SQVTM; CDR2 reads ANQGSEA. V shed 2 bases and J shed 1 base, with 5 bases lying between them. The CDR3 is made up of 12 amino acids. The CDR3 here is CSVEKGNTEAFF. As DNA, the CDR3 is TGCAGCGTTGAAAAGGGGAACACTGAAGCTTTCTTT.

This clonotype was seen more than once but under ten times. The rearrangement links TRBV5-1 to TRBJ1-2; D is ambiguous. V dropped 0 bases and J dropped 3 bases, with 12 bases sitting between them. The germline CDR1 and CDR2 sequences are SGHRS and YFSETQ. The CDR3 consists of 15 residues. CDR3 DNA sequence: TGCGCCAGCAGCTTGGCTGCGGGTACCTACTATGGCTACACCTTC. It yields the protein CASSLAAGTYYGYTF.

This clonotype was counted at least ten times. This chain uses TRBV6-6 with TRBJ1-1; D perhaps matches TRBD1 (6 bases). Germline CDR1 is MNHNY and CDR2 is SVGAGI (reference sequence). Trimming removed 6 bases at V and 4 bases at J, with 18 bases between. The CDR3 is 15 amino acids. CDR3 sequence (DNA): TGTGCCAGCAGCCACCCCCAGGGGAGGGGCACTGAAGCTTTCTTT. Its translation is CASSHPQGRGTEAFF.

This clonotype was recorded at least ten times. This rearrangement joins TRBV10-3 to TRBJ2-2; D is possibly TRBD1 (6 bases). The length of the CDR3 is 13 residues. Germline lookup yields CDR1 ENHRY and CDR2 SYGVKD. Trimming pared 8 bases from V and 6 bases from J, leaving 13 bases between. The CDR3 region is CAIGPRQAGELFF. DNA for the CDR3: TGTGCCATCGGGCCTAGACAGGCCGGGGAGCTGTTTTTT.

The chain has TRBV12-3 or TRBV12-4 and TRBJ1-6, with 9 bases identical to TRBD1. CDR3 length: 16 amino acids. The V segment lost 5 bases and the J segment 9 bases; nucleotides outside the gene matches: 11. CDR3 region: CASSPRGTGKVSPLHF. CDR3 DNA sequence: TGTGCCAGCAGTCCCCGAGGGACAGGGAAAGTTTCACCCCTCCACTTT.

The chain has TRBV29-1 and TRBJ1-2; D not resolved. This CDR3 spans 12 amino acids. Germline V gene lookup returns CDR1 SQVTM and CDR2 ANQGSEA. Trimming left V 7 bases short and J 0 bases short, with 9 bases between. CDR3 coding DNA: TGCAGCGCGTATACAGCTAACTATGGCTACACCTTC. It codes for CSAYTANYGYTF.

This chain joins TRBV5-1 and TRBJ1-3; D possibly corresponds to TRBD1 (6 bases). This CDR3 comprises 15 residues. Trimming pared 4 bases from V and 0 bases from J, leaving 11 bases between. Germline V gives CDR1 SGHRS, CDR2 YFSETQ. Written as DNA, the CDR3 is TGCGCCAGCAGCGGGGACACCAACTCTGGAAACACCATATATTTT. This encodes CASSGDTNSGNTIYF.

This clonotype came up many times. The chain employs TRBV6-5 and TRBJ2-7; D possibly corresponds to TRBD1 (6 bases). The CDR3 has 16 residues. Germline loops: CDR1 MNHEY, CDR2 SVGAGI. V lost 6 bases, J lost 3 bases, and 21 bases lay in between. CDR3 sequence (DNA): TGTGCCAGCAGGGACAGATTAAGGTATGGGGACTACGAGCAGTACTTC. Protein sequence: CASRDRLRYGDYEQYF.

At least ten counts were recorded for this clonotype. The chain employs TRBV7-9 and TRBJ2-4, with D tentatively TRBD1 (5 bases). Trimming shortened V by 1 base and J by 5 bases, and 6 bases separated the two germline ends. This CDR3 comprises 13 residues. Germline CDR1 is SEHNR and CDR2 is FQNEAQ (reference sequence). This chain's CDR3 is CASSLGRENIQYF. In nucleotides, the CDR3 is TGTGCCAGCAGCTTAGGCAGGGAAAACATTCAGTACTTC.

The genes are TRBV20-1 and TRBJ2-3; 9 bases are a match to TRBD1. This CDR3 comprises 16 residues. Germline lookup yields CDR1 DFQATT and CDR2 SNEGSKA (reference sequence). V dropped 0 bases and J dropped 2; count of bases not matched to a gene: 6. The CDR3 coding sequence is TGCAGTGCTAGAGATCGGACAGGGGTATTCACAGATACGCAGTATTTT. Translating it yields CSARDRTGVFTDTQYF.

The CDR3 nucleotides are TGTGCCAGCAGCCATACTGGGAGGCTAGCGGGGGCCCGGAGCTACGAGCAGTACGTC. Translating it yields CASSHTGRLAGARSYEQYV. The gene calls are TRBV28 and TRBJ2-7; 10 nucleotides match TRBD2. CDR1 and CDR2 (germline): MDHEN, SYDVKM. Losses at the gene ends were 6 bases for V and 3 bases for J; bases not matched to a gene: 20. This CDR3 spans 19 amino acids.

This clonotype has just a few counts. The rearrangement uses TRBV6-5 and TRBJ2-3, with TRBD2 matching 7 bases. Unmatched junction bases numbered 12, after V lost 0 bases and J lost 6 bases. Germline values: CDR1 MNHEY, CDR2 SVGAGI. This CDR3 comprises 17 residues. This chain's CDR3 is CASSYSTSGALTDTQYF. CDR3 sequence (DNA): TGTGCCAGCAGTTACTCGACAAGCGGGGCGCTGACTGATACGCAGTATTTT.